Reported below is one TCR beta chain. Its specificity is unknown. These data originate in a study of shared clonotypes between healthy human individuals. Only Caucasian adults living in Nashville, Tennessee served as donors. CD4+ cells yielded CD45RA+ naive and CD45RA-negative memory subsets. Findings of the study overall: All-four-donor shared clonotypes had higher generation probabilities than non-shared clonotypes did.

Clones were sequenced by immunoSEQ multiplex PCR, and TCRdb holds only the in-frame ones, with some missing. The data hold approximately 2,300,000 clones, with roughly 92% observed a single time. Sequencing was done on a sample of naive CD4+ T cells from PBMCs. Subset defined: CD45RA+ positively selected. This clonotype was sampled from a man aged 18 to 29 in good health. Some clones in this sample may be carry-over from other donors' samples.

The CDR3 loop is CASSHDGGDTEAFF. As DNA, the CDR3 is TGTGCCAGCAGTCACGATGGGGGTGACACTGAAGCTTTCTTT. The J gene is TRBJ1-1, the V gene TRBV27; possible D gene TRBD1, 5 bases. This CDR3 is built from 14 residues. The V and J ends lost 5 bases and 3 bases respectively, with 13 bases between them. CDR1 and CDR2 from the germline V gene are MNHEY and SMNVEV (reference sequence).